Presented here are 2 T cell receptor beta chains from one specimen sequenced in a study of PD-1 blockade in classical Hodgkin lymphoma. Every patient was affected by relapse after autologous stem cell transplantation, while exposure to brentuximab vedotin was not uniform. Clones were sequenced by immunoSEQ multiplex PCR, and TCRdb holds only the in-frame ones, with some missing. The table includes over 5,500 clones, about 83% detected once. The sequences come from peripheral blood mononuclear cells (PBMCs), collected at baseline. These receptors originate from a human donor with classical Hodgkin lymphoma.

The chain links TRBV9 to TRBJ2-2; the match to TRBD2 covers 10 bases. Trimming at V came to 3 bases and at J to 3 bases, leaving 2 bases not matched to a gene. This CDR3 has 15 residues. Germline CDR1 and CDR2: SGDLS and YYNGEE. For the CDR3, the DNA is TGTGCCAGCAGCGCACTAGCGGGGTACACCGGGGAGCTGTTTTTT. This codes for CASSALAGYTGELFF. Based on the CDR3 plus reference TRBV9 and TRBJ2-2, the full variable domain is DSGVTQTPKHLITATGQRVTLRCSPRSGDLSVYWYQQSLDQGLQFLIQYYNGEERAKGNILERFSAQQFPDLHSELNLSSLELGDSALYFCASSALAGYTGELFFGEGSRLTVL.

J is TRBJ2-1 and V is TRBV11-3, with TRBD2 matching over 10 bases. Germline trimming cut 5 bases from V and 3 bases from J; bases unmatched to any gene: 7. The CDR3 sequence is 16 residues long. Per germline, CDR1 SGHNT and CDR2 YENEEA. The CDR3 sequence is CASSPLAGEVYNEQFF. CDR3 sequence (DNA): TGTGCCAGCAGCCCGCTAGCGGGAGAGGTCTACAATGAGCAGTTCTTC.